These 3 T cell receptor beta chains came from one sample sequenced in a study of metastatic and nonmetastatic thyroid tumors. Every patient underwent thyroid surgery untreated. TCRdb re-called the PCR reads via MiXCR. There are 43,000 or so clones in the sample; approximately 15% occur only once, and about 20% lies in the top ten. The sequenced sample consisted of blood. The receptors were sampled from a female donor with papillary thyroid cancer or a benign thyroid nodule (not recorded which). Some clones in this sample may be carry-over from other donors' samples.

This chain links TRBV11-1 with TRBJ2-2; 10 bases map to TRBD2. Trimming took 5 bases from V and 7 from J; bases not matched to a gene: 10. The CDR3 is made up of 16 amino acids. Germline values: CDR1 SGHAT, CDR2 FQDESV (reference sequence). The CDR3 coding sequence is TGTGCCAGCAGCCCAGGAGGTAGCGGGAGGATCGGGGAGCTGTTTTTT. It specifies CASSPGGSGRIGELFF.

This clone was seen many times. J is TRBJ2-5 and V is TRBV12-3 or TRBV12-4; tentatively, D is TRBD2 (6 bases). V was clipped by 6 bases and J by 4 bases, with 18 bases between them. The CDR3 runs 15 residues. The CDR3 is CASSPPIGRSETQYF. CDR3 in DNA: TGTGCCAGCAGCCCCCCCATTGGGAGGTCAGAGACCCAGTACTTC.

In its sample, this clone was seen many times. This rearrangement joins TRBV7-3 to TRBJ2-7; D tentatively reads TRBD1 or TRBD2 (5 bases each). Germline V lookup: CDR1 SGHTA, CDR2 FQGTGA. V was clipped by 5 bases and J by 0 bases, with 8 bases between them. This CDR3 has 13 amino acids. As DNA, the CDR3 is TGTGCCAGCAGCAGAGGGGACTCCTACGAGCAGTACTTC. Protein sequence: CASSRGDSYEQYF.